This passage covers 15 T cell receptor beta chains from one sample sequenced in a study of cytomegalovirus exposure and HLA in healthy donors. This PCR relied on a set of 60 Vbeta primers and 13 Jbeta primers. Repertoires were generated with immunoSEQ multiplex PCR, while TCRdb's copy carries only in-frame clones and drops some. Here the sample spans about 130,000 clones, over 70% being singletons. The sequencing sample was made of PBMCs. Receptor source: a man between 18 and 35 years old in good health and CMV-seropositive.

The chain links TRBV5-4 to TRBJ1-2; 8 bases are shared with TRBD1. After removal of 4 bases from V and 0 bases from J, the junction contained 5 bases not matched to a gene. Germline V lookup: CDR1 SGHNT, CDR2 YYREEE (reference sequence). The CDR3 length is 15 residues. The CDR3 bases are TGTGCCAGCAGCCTGGACAGGGTCGCTAACTATGGCTACACCTTC. Encoded protein: CASSLDRVANYGYTF.

The V and J genes are TRBV30 and TRBJ2-5, with D possibly TRBD2 on 6 matching bases. Trimming took off 5 bases at V and 4 bases at J, with 14 bases between the two ends. Germline-derived CDR1 and CDR2 are GTSNPN and SVGIG (reference sequence). The CDR3 covers 13 residues. For the CDR3, the DNA is TGTGCCTGGGATAATGGGGGGAGAGAGACCCAGTACTTC. Amino acid sequence: CAWDNGGRETQYF.

The gene calls are TRBV5-1 and TRBJ2-1, with TRBD2 matching 9 bases. V trimming: 5 bases; J trimming: 0 bases; junction bases outside the gene matches: 3. The CDR3 loop spans 15 amino acids. Germline V gene lookup returns CDR1 SGHRS and CDR2 YFSETQ. The CDR3 DNA is TGCGCCAGCAGGGCTAGCGGGGTCTCCTACAATGAGCAGTTCTTC. Protein sequence: CASRASGVSYNEQFF.

The chain joins TRBV6-5 to TRBJ1-2, with D unclear. The CDR3 is 14 residues long. V was cut by 0 bases and J by 2 bases, with 7 bases left in between. Germline V gene data show CDR1 as MNHEY and CDR2 as SVGAGI. The DNA for the CDR3 is TGTGCCAGCAGTTACTCGAGAGGGAACTATGGCTACACCTTC. As protein: CASSYSRGNYGYTF.

The chain has TRBV2 and TRBJ2-1, with 9 bases identical to TRBD1. CDR1 and CDR2 (germline): SNHLY, FYNNEI. This CDR3 has 16 amino acids. With 4 bases clipped from V and 7 bases from J, the junction kept 11 bases outside the gene matches. CDR3 sequence reads: CASSVVAGQGGNEQFF. In nucleotides, the CDR3 is TGTGCCAGCAGTGTGGTCGCGGGACAGGGAGGGAATGAGCAGTTCTTC.

This chain links TRBV5-5 with TRBJ1-4, with TRBD1 matching over 8 bases. Germline V lookup: CDR1 SGHKS, CDR2 YYEKEE (reference sequence). The trim removed 3 bases at V and 7 bases at J, leaving 5 bases unmatched. This CDR3 has 14 amino acids. In DNA form, the CDR3 reads TGTGCCAGCAGCTGGTCGACAGGGGCTGAAAAACTGTTTTTT. Translation gives CASSWSTGAEKLFF.

The chain links TRBV25-1 to TRBJ1-5; 8 bases line up with TRBD1. The CDR3 extends over 15 amino acids. J gave up 5 bases and V 3 bases, and 6 bases lay outside the gene matches. Germline values: CDR1 MGHDK, CDR2 SYGVNS. The CDR3 reads CASSEAGTGYQPQHF. The CDR3, as DNA: TGTGCCAGCAGTGAGGCAGGGACAGGATATCAGCCCCAGCATTTT.

This clone was observed a few times. The chain links TRBV6-5 to TRBJ2-7, with D possibly being TRBD1 (6 bases). The CDR3 totals 14 residues. The V and J ends lost 3 bases and 2 bases respectively, with 11 bases between them. CDR1 and CDR2 (germline): MNHEY, SVGAGI. In DNA form, the CDR3 reads TGTGCCAGCAGTTATATAGGGGGAGCCTACGAGCAGTACTTC. Amino acid sequence: CASSYIGGAYEQYF.

The chain combines TRBV9 with TRBJ1-1; D is undetermined. V shed 5 bases and J shed 3 bases, with 8 bases lying between them. The CDR3 consists of 12 residues. Germline lookup yields CDR1 SGDLS and CDR2 YYNGEE. Here the CDR3 reads CASRQMHTEAFF. CDR3 DNA sequence: TGTGCCAGCAGACAAATGCACACTGAAGCTTTCTTT.

This clone was seen only once. The genes are TRBV30 and TRBJ1-3; D ambiguous. The CDR3 extends over 14 amino acids. The germline gives CDR1 GTSNPN, CDR2 SVGIG (reference sequence). V was pared by 5 bases and J by 0 bases, with 11 bases between. CDR3 sequence: CAWQSLSSGNTIYF. The CDR3 coding sequence is TGTGCCTGGCAATCTCTGAGCTCTGGAAACACCATATATTTT.

This clone was seen once. This chain joins TRBV27 and TRBJ1-5, with 8 nucleotides matching TRBD1. Germline CDR1 and CDR2: MNHEY and SMNVEV (reference sequence). The J segment lost 0 bases and the V segment lost 6 bases, leaving 7 bases of the junction unmatched. This CDR3 region has 16 residues. CDR3 in amino acids: CASSPQGTGSNQPQHF. The CDR3 DNA sequence: TGTGCCAGCAGCCCGCAAGGGACAGGTAGCAATCAGCCCCAGCATTTT.

V usage is TRBV10-2 and J usage is TRBJ2-2; 9 positions match TRBD1. Germline values: CDR1 WSHSY, CDR2 SAAADI. This CDR3 is built from 15 residues. V lost 6 bases to trimming and J lost 1 base; unmatched junction nucleotides: 3. The chain's CDR3 is CASRSDRGNTGELFF. DNA for the CDR3: TGCGCCAGCAGATCGGACAGGGGGAACACCGGGGAGCTGTTTTTT.

The chain couples TRBV2 to TRBJ2-7, with 16 bases fitting TRBD2. Per the germline V gene, CDR1 is SNHLY and CDR2 is FYNNEI. V trimming: 4 bases; J trimming: 0 bases; junction bases outside the gene matches: 9. This CDR3 is built from 19 residues. CDR3 residues: CASSGPGLAGGRLSYEQYF. The DNA for the CDR3 is TGTGCCAGCAGTGGACCGGGACTAGCGGGAGGGCGGCTCTCCTACGAGCAGTACTTC.

This chain links TRBV7-2 with TRBJ2-5, with 8 nucleotides matching TRBD2. Per germline, CDR1 SGHTA and CDR2 FQGNSA. The length of the CDR3 is 14 residues. With 4 bases clipped from V and 7 bases from J, the junction kept 8 bases outside the gene matches. In nucleotides, the CDR3 is TGTGCCAGCAGCTCCGAAGCGGGAGAGAGGACCCAGTACTTC. The encoded protein is CASSSEAGERTQYF.

There are a few counts of this clone. Other DNA variants within this sample encode the same CDR3. V is TRBV27 and J is TRBJ1-4; weak D call: TRBD1 (5 bases). This CDR3 has 15 residues. Between the trimmed V and J ends, which lost 6 bases and 4 bases, there was a span of 15 bases. In germline, CDR1 is MNHEY, CDR2 SMNVEV (reference sequence). The CDR3 protein is CASRRPGQGNEKLFF. CDR3 DNA sequence: TGTGCCAGCAGAAGGCCAGGGCAGGGTAATGAAAAACTGTTTTTT.